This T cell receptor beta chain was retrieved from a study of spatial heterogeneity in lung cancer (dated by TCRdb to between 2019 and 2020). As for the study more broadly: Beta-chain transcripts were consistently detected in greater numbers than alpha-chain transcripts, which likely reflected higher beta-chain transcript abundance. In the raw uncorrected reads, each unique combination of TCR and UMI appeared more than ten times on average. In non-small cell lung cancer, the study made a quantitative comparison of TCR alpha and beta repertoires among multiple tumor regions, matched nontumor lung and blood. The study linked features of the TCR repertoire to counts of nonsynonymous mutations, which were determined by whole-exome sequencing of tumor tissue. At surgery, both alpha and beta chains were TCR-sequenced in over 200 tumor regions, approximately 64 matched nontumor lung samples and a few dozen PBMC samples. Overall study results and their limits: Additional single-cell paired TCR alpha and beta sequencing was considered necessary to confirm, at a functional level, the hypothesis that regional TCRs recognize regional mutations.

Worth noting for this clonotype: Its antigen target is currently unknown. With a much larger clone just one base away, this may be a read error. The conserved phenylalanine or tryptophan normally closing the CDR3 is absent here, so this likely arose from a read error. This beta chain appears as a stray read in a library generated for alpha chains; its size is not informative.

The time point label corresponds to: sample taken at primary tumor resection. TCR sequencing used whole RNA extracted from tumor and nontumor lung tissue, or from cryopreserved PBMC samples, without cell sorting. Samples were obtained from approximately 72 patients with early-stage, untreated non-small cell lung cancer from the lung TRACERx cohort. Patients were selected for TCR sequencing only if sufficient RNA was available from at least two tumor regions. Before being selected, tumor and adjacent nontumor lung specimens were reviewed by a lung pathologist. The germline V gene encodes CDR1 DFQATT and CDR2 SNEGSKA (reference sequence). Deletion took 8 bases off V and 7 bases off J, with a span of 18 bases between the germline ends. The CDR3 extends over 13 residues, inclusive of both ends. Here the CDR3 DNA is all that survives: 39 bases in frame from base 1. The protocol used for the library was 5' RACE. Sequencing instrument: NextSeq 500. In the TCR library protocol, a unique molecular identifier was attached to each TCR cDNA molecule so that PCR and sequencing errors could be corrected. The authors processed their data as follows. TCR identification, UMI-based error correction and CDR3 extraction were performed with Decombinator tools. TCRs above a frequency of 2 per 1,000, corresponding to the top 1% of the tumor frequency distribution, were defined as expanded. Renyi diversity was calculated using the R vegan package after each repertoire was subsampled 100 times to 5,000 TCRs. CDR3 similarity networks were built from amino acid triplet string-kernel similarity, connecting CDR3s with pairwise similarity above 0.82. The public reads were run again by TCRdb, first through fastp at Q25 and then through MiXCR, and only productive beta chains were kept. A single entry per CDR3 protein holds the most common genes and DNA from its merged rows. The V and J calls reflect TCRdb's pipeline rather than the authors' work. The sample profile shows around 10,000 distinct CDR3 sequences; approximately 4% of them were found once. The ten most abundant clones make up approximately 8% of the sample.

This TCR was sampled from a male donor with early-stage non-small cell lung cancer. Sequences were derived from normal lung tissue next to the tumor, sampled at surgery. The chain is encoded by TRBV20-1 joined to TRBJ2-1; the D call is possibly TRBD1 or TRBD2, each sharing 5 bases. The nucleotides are TGCAGTCCCGAGGGGCTAGCTGGAAATGAGCAGTTCTCC. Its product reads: CSPEGLAGNEQFS.